This T cell receptor beta chain was captured by sequencing in a study of blood T cell repertoires in COVID-19. Study information: Acute and convalescent COVID-19 specimens originated in the United States, Italy and Spain. PBMCs, B-cell-depleted T cells, or T cells provided the cDNA or gDNA that made up the material.

The CDR3 contains 14 residues. Germline lookup yields CDR1 SGHTA and CDR2 FQGNSA. The junction had 7 bases not matched to a gene; V was cut back by 8 bases and J by 1 base. Per the original data handling: Nucleated cell counts were estimated from reference gene primer amplification. Clones were read by immunoSEQ multiplex PCR, and TCRdb kept only the in-frame ones, dropping some. The V and J calls and clone size are taken from that table; D and trimming were inferred from the DNA. The sample yields some 350,000 clones, about 90% seen once. Material for sequencing was peripheral blood. This receptor was taken from a man aged 18 to 35 with active or convalescent COVID-19. The rearrangement joins TRBV7-2 to TRBJ1-2, with TRBD1 matching over 7 bases. The CDR3, as DNA: TGTGCCAGCGCGCACAGGGGCCTTAACTATGGCTACACCTTC. It encodes CASAHRGLNYGYTF.